Below, 23 T cell receptor beta chains from the same sample are listed, as sequenced in a study of cytomegalovirus exposure and HLA in healthy donors. Amplification used 60 Vbeta primers and 13 Jbeta primers. Libraries were prepared by immunoSEQ multiplex PCR; TCRdb keeps only in-frame clonotypes and omits some of them. The data contain around 160,000 clones, around 75% of them seen just once; the ten biggest clones take up over 4.5%. The source material was PBMCs. These receptor sequences come from a male donor in good health and CMV-seronegative.

This clone was recorded a few times. The CDR3 sequence: CASSPLAGRNTDTQYF. CDR3 nucleotides: TGTGCCAGCAGCCCGTTAGCGGGCCGAAACACAGATACGCAGTATTTT. The genes are TRBV9 and TRBJ2-3; 7 nucleotides align to TRBD2. The CDR3 has 16 amino acids. The V gene's germline CDR1 is SGDLS and CDR2 YYNGEE. The J segment lost 2 bases and the V segment lost 4 bases, leaving 10 bases of the junction unmatched.

This clone was counted once. The rearrangement joins TRBV2 to TRBJ2-3; 7 bases match TRBD2. Per the germline V gene, CDR1 is SNHLY and CDR2 is FYNNEI. Trimming at V came to 8 bases and at J to 3 bases, leaving 2 bases not matched to a gene. There are 12 residues in the CDR3. The CDR3 bases are TGTGCCAGCGGGGGGGAAACAGATACGCAGTATTTT. Translated: CASGGETDTQYF.

The chain uses TRBV13 and TRBJ2-7; TRBD2 might be the D (5 bases). CDR3 length equals 13 residues. Germline-derived CDR1 and CDR2 are PRHDT and FYEKMQ (reference sequence). Trimming took 5 bases from V and 5 from J, leaving 13 bases between them. CDR3 region: CASSRSGLNEQYF. Here the CDR3 DNA reads TGTGCCAGCAGCCGGTCGGGGTTAAACGAGCAGTACTTC.

The chain recombines TRBV7-8 with TRBJ1-2; the D gene is possibly TRBD1 (5 bases). This CDR3 is built from 15 residues. With 3 bases removed from V and 4 bases from J, the gap between germline ends came to 15 bases. Germline lookup yields CDR1 SGHVS and CDR2 FQNEAQ. The CDR3 coding sequence is TGTGCCAGCAGCTTTACACCGACAGTCTCCTATGGCTACACCTTC. This encodes CASSFTPTVSYGYTF.

The rearrangement uses TRBV11-2 and TRBJ1-2; perhaps TRBD1 as D (5 bases). The ends were cut back, 4 bases at V and 7 bases at J, with 16 bases in the middle. The V gene's germline CDR1 is SGHAT and CDR2 FQNNGV. This CDR3 contains 14 residues. The CDR3 region has the DNA TGTGCCAGCAGCTCCTCCGGGGGAAGAGGTGGCTACACCTTC. Its translation: CASSSSGGRGGYTF. Filled out from reference TRBV11-2 and TRBJ1-2, the complete variable domain reads EAGVAQSPRYKIIEKRQSVAFWCNPISGHATLYWYQQILGQGPKLLIQFQNNGVVDDSQLPKDRFSAERLKGVDSTLKIQPAKLEDSAVYLCASSSSGGRGGYTFGSGTRLTVV.

The V call is TRBV7-2, the J call TRBJ1-5; D uncertain. Trimming cost V 2 bases and J 0 bases, with 8 bases left between them. Germline V lookup: CDR1 SGHTA, CDR2 FQGNSA. This CDR3 has 15 amino acids. The CDR3 DNA is TGTGCCAGCAGCTTAACGATTAGTAGCAATCAGCCCCAGCATTTT. Protein: CASSLTISSNQPQHF. Variable domain in full (rest from reference TRBV7-2 and TRBJ1-5): GAGVSQSPSNKVTEKGKDVELRCDPISGHTALYWYRQSLGQGLEFLIYFQGNSAPDKSGLPSDRFSAERTGGSVSTLTIQRTQQEDSAVYLCASSLTISSNQPQHFGDGTRLSIL.

The chain uses TRBV5-1 and TRBJ2-1; D might be TRBD1 (6 bases). Germline CDR1 and CDR2: SGHRS and YFSETQ. The CDR3 is 14 residues long. V lost 4 bases and J lost 1, with 9 bases in between. CDR3 protein: CASSLTGSYNEQFF. The DNA of the CDR3 is TGCGCCAGCAGCCTCACAGGGTCCTACAATGAGCAGTTCTTC.

The J gene is TRBJ2-1, the V gene TRBV10-3; 8 nucleotides match TRBD2. CDR3 length: 12 residues. CDR1 and CDR2 from the germline V gene are ENHRY and SYGVKD. Trimming at V came to 5 bases and at J to 9 bases, leaving 3 bases not matched to a gene. For the CDR3, the DNA is TGTGCCATCAGTCGGACTAGCCCTGAGCAGTTCTTC. Protein sequence: CAISRTSPEQFF.

The CDR3 DNA reads TGTGCCAGTAGTATGTTTTTGGGGACTAGCGGGCTCCACGAGCAGTACTTC. Translating it yields CASSMFLGTSGLHEQYF. The J gene is TRBJ2-7, the V gene TRBV19, with 12 bases lining up with TRBD2. The CDR3 extends over 17 amino acids. Germline CDR1 is LNHDA and CDR2 is SQIVND (reference sequence). V shed 3 bases, J shed 5 bases, and the junction held 11 bases outside the gene matches.

V and J are TRBV5-1 and TRBJ2-2, with D possibly being TRBD2 (5 bases). The CDR3 spans 16 residues. V lost 1 base and J 2 bases, leaving 12 bases between the germline ends. From germline, CDR1 is SGHRS and CDR2 YFSETQ. The DNA of the CDR3 is TGCGCCAGCAGCTTGTTTGCGGGTAGCAACACCGGGGAGCTGTTTTTT. Its protein is CASSLFAGSNTGELFF.

This chain uses TRBV7-6 with TRBJ2-7, with D unclear. Germline loops: CDR1 SGHVS, CDR2 FNYEAQ. Deletions cut 4 bases from V and 5 bases from J, with 12 bases between. The CDR3 is 13 amino acids. The CDR3 loop reads CASSSPRVNEQYF. For the CDR3, the DNA is TGTGCCAGCAGCTCCCCTCGCGTCAACGAGCAGTACTTC. The full variable domain, completed using reference TRBV7-6 and TRBJ2-7, is GAGVSQSPRYKVTKRGQDVALRCDPISGHVSLYWYRQALGQGPEFLTYFNYEAQQDKSGLPNDRFSAERPEGSISTLTIQRTEQRDSAMYRCASSSPRVNEQYFGPGTRLTVT.

CDR3 region: CATGTGGYEQFF. In nucleotides, the CDR3 is TGCGCCACCGGGACAGGGGGCTATGAGCAGTTCTTC. J is TRBJ2-1 and V is TRBV5-1, with TRBD1 matching 12 bases. Germline values: CDR1 SGHRS, CDR2 YFSETQ. The CDR3 is 12 residues long. Trimming at V came to 9 bases and at J to 8 bases, leaving 3 bases not matched to a gene.

This clone was observed a single time. This chain joins TRBV5-6 and TRBJ2-7; TRBD2 agrees at 11 bases. Germline trimming cut 4 bases from V and 2 bases from J; bases unmatched to any gene: 5. There are 15 residues in the CDR3. Germline CDR1 reads SGHDT; CDR2 reads YYEEEE. CDR3: CASSQLLAGAYEQYF. CDR3 coding DNA: TGTGCCAGCAGCCAACTACTAGCGGGGGCCTACGAGCAGTACTTC.

The chain recombines TRBV13 with TRBJ2-3, with 12 positions matching TRBD2. V gave up 4 bases and J gave up 5 bases; unmatched junction bases: 13. CDR1 and CDR2 from the germline V gene are PRHDT and FYEKMQ (reference sequence). This CDR3 region has 18 residues. In DNA, the CDR3 is TGTGCCAGCAGCTATGCTCCCGGACTAGCGGGATTGGGAGATACGCAGTATTTT. This sequence encodes CASSYAPGLAGLGDTQYF.

This sequence joins TRBV2 and TRBJ1-2; 8 positions match TRBD1. This CDR3 spans 13 amino acids. V lost 6 bases and J lost 7; bases outside the gene matches: 7. CDR1 SNHLY and CDR2 FYNNEI come from the germline V gene. CDR3 sequence (DNA): TGTGCCAGCAGAGGACAGGGTTACTCTGGCTACACCTTC. Amino acid sequence: CASRGQGYSGYTF.

This clone came up once. V usage is TRBV7-2 and J usage is TRBJ2-2; 7 bases map to TRBD1. V was clipped by 3 bases and J by 4 bases; unmatched bases: 2. In germline, CDR1 is SGHTA, CDR2 FQGNSA. The CDR3 runs 14 residues. The CDR3, as DNA: TGTGCCAGCAGCTTCACAGGGGTCACCGGGGAGCTGTTTTTT. Amino acids: CASSFTGVTGELFF.

The gene calls are TRBV18 and TRBJ2-5; D may be TRBD2 (5 bases). CDR3 length: 15 residues. Trimming left V 3 bases short and J 1 base short, with 12 bases between. CDR1 KGHSH and CDR2 LQKENI come from the germline V gene. The CDR3 bases are TGTGCCAGCTCACCGAGTTGGGAGATCCAAGAGACCCAGTACTTC. Its translation: CASSPSWEIQETQYF.

This sequence joins TRBV2 and TRBJ1-2, with a possible D match to TRBD1 (6 bases). The CDR3 has 14 amino acids. The germline V and J ends were trimmed by 6 bases and 7 bases, with 18 bases remaining between them. The germline V gene has CDR1 SNHLY and CDR2 FYNNEI. This chain's CDR3 is CASRSQTGGAGYTF. CDR3 sequence (DNA): TGTGCCAGCAGGAGCCAGACAGGAGGCGCTGGCTACACCTTC.

The V and J genes are TRBV5-1 and TRBJ2-3; no definite D call. This CDR3 contains 13 residues. Trimming cost V 0 bases and J 5 bases, with 7 bases left between them. The germline gives CDR1 SGHRS, CDR2 YFSETQ. As DNA, the CDR3 is TGCGCCAGCAGCTTGGTCGGTTTAGATACGCAGTATTTT. This translates into CASSLVGLDTQYF.

This clone has more than one count but fewer than ten. This chain connects TRBV6-6 to TRBJ1-4, with TRBD1 as a possible D gene (6 bases). Trimming removed 4 bases from V and 7 bases from J, with 16 bases in between. Germline loops: CDR1 MNHNY, CDR2 SVGAGI (reference sequence). The CDR3 length is 15 residues. Here the CDR3 DNA reads TGTGCCAGCAGTTTGTACAGGGATTCGAGTGAAAAACTGTTTTTT. Translated: CASSLYRDSSEKLFF.

The chain uses TRBV4-3 and TRBJ2-4; D is perhaps TRBD1 (6 bases). Germline loops: CDR1 LGHNA, CDR2 YSLEER. Trimming pared 1 base from V and 3 bases from J, leaving 19 bases between. This CDR3 is 18 amino acids long. The CDR3 sequence: CASSQVAGQGNDKNIQYF. The CDR3 DNA follows: TGCGCCAGCAGCCAAGTGGCCGGGCAGGGGAATGACAAAAACATTCAGTACTTC.

The chain recombines TRBV14 with TRBJ1-1; 8 bases line up with TRBD1. The CDR3 spans 13 residues. Germline assignment: CDR1 SGHDN and CDR2 FVKESK. V trimming: 5 bases; J trimming: 5 bases; junction bases outside the gene matches: 4. Written as DNA, the CDR3 is TGTGCCAGCAGCTATACAGGGGGGACTGAAGCTTTCTTT. As protein: CASSYTGGTEAFF.

The genes are TRBV7-9 and TRBJ1-2; possible D gene TRBD1, 6 bases. Trimming stripped 1 base from V and 6 bases from J, with 21 bases between. This CDR3 comprises 17 residues. CDR1 is SEHNR, CDR2 FQNEAQ, per germline (reference sequence). Here the CDR3 DNA reads TGTGCCAGCAGCTTAGAGAGGACAACAGGGAAGGTCAATGGCTACACCTTC. Protein sequence: CASSLERTTGKVNGYTF.